This TCR beta chain was documented in a study of early T cells in non-severe SARS-CoV-2 infection. The overall study: Chains stayed unpaired after sequencing of bulk RNA from unsorted whole blood. Whole-study findings and limits: Clonotype matching in VDJdb favored anti-spike CD8 responses and did not capture private and CD4 specificities.

Individual cDNA molecules were tagged with unique molecular identifiers. TCRdb passed the 5' RACE reads through MiXCR, listing each CDR3 protein once. In the table there are roughly 53,000 distinct CDR3 sequences, 9% to 15% of which are singletons. V lost 2 bases and J lost 1, with 11 bases in between. Germline CDR1 LGHNA, CDR2 YNFKEQ. The CDR3 runs to 15 residues. Turning to this clonotype: What it recognizes is unknown.

This TCR was sampled from an adult who was a healthcare worker with PCR-confirmed SARS-CoV-2 infection or an uninfected control (not recorded which). The material sequenced was whole blood, taken at baseline. The chain carries TRBV4-2 and TRBJ1-2, with D possibly TRBD1 on 5 matching bases. This chain's CDR3 is CASSQRDRSNYGYTF. CDR3 DNA sequence: TGTGCCAGCAGCCAACGAGACAGAAGTAACTATGGCTACACCTTC.